This is a list of T cell receptor beta chains from one sample in a study of metastatic and nonmetastatic thyroid tumors. TCRdb re-called the PCR reads via MiXCR. The sample lists tens of thousands of clones; less than 60% were seen once. The source material was tumor tissue. The source of these receptors is a male donor with papillary thyroid cancer or a benign thyroid nodule (not recorded which). Some clones in this sample may be carry-over from other donors' samples. Both conserved end residues are part of each CDR3.

>TRBV30|13
CAQSRTTTGELFF
>TRBV2|12
CASSGRGYEQYF
>TRBV2|15
CASSEVGRGGDGYTF
>TRBV19|14
CASSTGTPNTEAFF
>TRBV6-4|20
CASRRLAPITQRGGYYEQYF
>TRBV11-1|12
CASSPGQGVAFF
>TRBV19|15
CASRERNTVNYGYTF
>TRBV11-2|14
CASSPRLEYNEQFF
>TRBV4-3|13
CASSQGGGQPQHF
>TRBV10-1|14
CASSETSKGGTQYF
>TRBV28|12
CASSLNNQPQHF
>TRBV20-1|13
CSARRRVEYEQYF
>TRBV27|11
CASSYSSAQYF
>TRBV4-2|14
CASSKERSTDTQYF
>TRBV10-3|13
CAISELGAYEQYF
>TRBV6-2/TRBV6-3|14
CASSYEDRREKLFF
>TRBV19|14
CASSIGVRNTEAFF
>TRBV6-1|15
CASSEAETGGYGYTF
>TRBV18|17
CASSPWAGGPVRNEQYF
>TRBV28|15
CASSLSGGGNQPQHF
>TRBV6-4|15
CASSELAVGTDTRYF
>TRBV6-1|15
CASSRLAGQNQPQHF
>TRBV18|13
CASSRNRANEQFF
>TRBV2|14
CALQDSSGDYEQYF
>TRBV29-1|14
CSVEREWAYNEQFF
>TRBV30|15
CAWSPDRGSGNTIYF
>TRBV20-1|13
CSAWDTTTYEQYF
>TRBV6-1|12
CASSADWGGYTF
>TRBV12-3/TRBV12-4|11
CASSQGLEAFF
>TRBV11-3|13
CASSPGGPNEQFF
>TRBV20-1|13
CSVDGTSGNEQYF
>TRBV24-1|17
CATSDLTTESSTDTQYF
>TRBV20-1|17
CSARGVEGEGPTDTQYF
>TRBV6-1|16
CASSAGLAGATDTQYF
>TRBV9|14
CASSVADQPNEQFF
>TRBV27|13
CASSLDRAGELFF
>TRBV4-1|16
CASSQDGEGGRFEQYF
>TRBV20-1|15
CSAKEGTSGLSEQYF
>TRBV7-9|15
CASSLDRGSNEKLFF
>TRBV24-1|12
CATSSGSGELFF
>TRBV20-1|14
CSANRGAGTGELFF